Listed below are T cell receptor beta chains from one sample, sequenced in a study of blood T cells in healthy people across ages. TCRdb itself ran the 5' RACE reads through MiXCR, one entry per CDR3 protein. Seen here are 1.5 million or so distinct CDR3 sequences, 35% to 45% observed once, and the top ten hold more than 4%. Sequenced sample: blood. The receptors were gathered from a woman between 18 and 29 years old in good health. CDR3s include the opening cysteine and the closing phenylalanine or tryptophan. D genes are given only for firm matches. Clone sizes are given selectively: once, few, many, or a class where the clone is expanded.

J | D | V | size | CDR3 | DNA
TRBJ1-1 | NA | TRBV11-2 | few | CASSLWVVGSNTEAFF | TGTGCCAGCAGCTTATGGGTCGTGGGGTCGAACACTGAAGCTTTCTTT
TRBJ2-5 | NA | TRBV20-1 | NA | CSARWRVDEQYF | TGCAGTGCCCGATGGCGGGTGGATGAGCAGTACTTC
TRBJ2-3 | NA | TRBV4-2 | many | CASSQESTAYTQYF | TGTGCCAGCAGCCAAGAGTCGACAGCGTATACGCAGTATTTT
TRBJ2-1 | NA | TRBV7-9 | NA | CASTLTGAGNNEQFF | TGTGCCAGCACCTTAACGGGCGCGGGAAACAATGAGCAGTTCTTC
TRBJ1-4 | NA | TRBV4-1 | NA | CASSQGDNEKLFF | TGCGCCAGCAGCCAAGGTGACAATGAAAAACTGTTTTTT
TRBJ1-5 | NA | TRBV7-2 | NA | CASSLRGAASQPQHF | TGTGCCAGCAGCTTGAGAGGGGCAGCGAGTCAGCCCCAGCATTTT
TRBJ1-5 | NA | TRBV5-1 | NA | CASSPGLMSNQPQHF | TGCGCCAGCAGCCCTGGACTTATGAGCAATCAGCCCCAGCATTTT
TRBJ2-7 | TRBD2 | TRBV3-1 | NA | CASSSTRTSGSRGYNEQYF | TGTGCCAGCAGCTCGACTCGGACTAGCGGGAGCCGGGGGTACAATGAGCAGTACTTC
TRBJ1-6 | NA | TRBV7-9 | NA | CASSADPSTLHF | TGTGCCAGCAGCGCGGACCCGTCCACCCTCCACTTT
TRBJ2-5 | TRBD2 | TRBV11-2 | NA | CASSLEGMVAGAREQYF | TGTGCCAGCAGCTTAGAGGGGATGGTAGCGGGGGCCCGGGAGCAGTACTTC
TRBJ2-2 | TRBD1 | TRBV4-2 | NA | CASSHDPPTGTNTGELFF | TGTGCCAGCAGCCACGACCCCCCGACAGGGACGAACACCGGGGAGCTGTTTTTT
TRBJ2-7 | NA | TRBV6-5 | NA | CASSDGAGYEQYF | TGTGCCAGCAGTGACGGTGCCGGGTACGAGCAGTACTTC
TRBJ1-1 | NA | TRBV20-1 | NA | CSARGGGTGHTEAFF | TGCAGTGCTAGGGGGGGCGGCACAGGTCACACTGAAGCTTTCTTT
TRBJ1-2 | NA | TRBV11-2 | once | CASSLRTATYGYTF | TGTGCCAGCAGCCTGCGGACAGCTACCTATGGCTACACCTTC
TRBJ1-2 | TRBD1 | TRBV20-1 | NA | CSARTRQGRHGYTF | TGCAGTGCTAGGACCAGACAGGGGAGGCATGGCTACACCTTC
TRBJ2-7 | NA | TRBV5-1 | few | CASSLVVGPYEQYF | TGCGCCAGCAGCTTGGTTGTAGGTCCCTACGAGCAGTACTTC
TRBJ1-6 | NA | TRBV12-3/TRBV12-4 | few | CASVRGFNSNSPLHF | TGTGCCAGCGTCCGGGGCTTTAATAGTAATTCACCCCTCCACTTT
TRBJ2-1 | TRBD2 | TRBV4-3 | NA | CAGSQQTSPGKQFF | TGCGCCGGCAGCCAACAGACTAGCCCTGGTAAGCAGTTCTTC
TRBJ1-1 | NA | TRBV28 | few | CASRTQGSAEAFF | TGTGCCAGCAGGACCCAGGGGAGCGCTGAAGCTTTCTTT
TRBJ2-1 | NA | TRBV20-1 | NA | CSARRDSDSEQFF | TGCAGTGCTAGACGGGACTCGGACTCCGAGCAGTTCTTC
TRBJ2-2 | TRBD2 | TRBV9 | NA | CASSQSGGGELFF | TGTGCCAGCAGCCAATCGGGGGGCGGGGAGCTGTTTTTT
TRBJ1-5 | TRBD1 | TRBV4-1 | few | CASSQLYRGNQPQHF | TGCGCCAGCAGCCAGCTCTACAGGGGTAATCAGCCCCAGCATTTT
TRBJ2-5 | NA | TRBV4-1 | once | CASSSPLQGGNEQYF | TGCGCCAGCAGCTCGCCGCTTCAGGGGGGCAATGAGCAGTACTTC
TRBJ1-1 | NA | TRBV28 | few | CASSVAGVDTEAFF | TGTGCCAGCAGTGTCGCAGGAGTGGACACTGAAGCTTTCTTT
TRBJ2-3 | TRBD1 | TRBV12-3/TRBV12-4 | NA | CASTNRGNTDTQYF | TGTGCCAGCACCAACAGGGGTAACACAGATACGCAGTATTTT
TRBJ2-3 | NA | TRBV4-3 | NA | CASSQEEEDTQYF | TGCGCCAGCAGCCAAGAGGAGGAAGATACGCAGTATTTT
TRBJ2-7 | NA | TRBV7-8 | few | CASSLSSSIYEQYF | TGTGCCAGCAGCTTGTCCAGCAGCATCTACGAGCAGTACTTC
TRBJ1-5 | NA | TRBV19 | few | CASSIGVSNQPQHF | TGTGCCAGTAGTATCGGGGTTAGCAATCAGCCCCAGCATTTT
TRBJ1-6 | TRBD1 | TRBV6-2/TRBV6-3 | NA | CASSYTRQGRNSPLHF | TGTGCCAGCAGTTATACCAGACAGGGGAGGAATTCACCCCTCCACTTT
TRBJ1-4 | TRBD1 | TRBV7-9 | NA | CASSARTGLTEKLFF | TGTGCCAGCAGCGCACGGACAGGGCTGACGGAAAAACTGTTTTTT
TRBJ2-5 | TRBD2 | TRBV9 | few | CASVRGSGEQETQYF | TGTGCCAGCGTTAGGGGTAGCGGGGAGCAAGAGACCCAGTACTTC
TRBJ2-3 | TRBD1 | TRBV24-1 | NA | CATSDNRGRADTQYF | TGTGCCACCAGTGATAACAGGGGCCGGGCAGATACGCAGTATTTT
TRBJ2-1 | NA | TRBV29-1 | NA | CSVQKDRLVGVNEQFF | TGCAGCGTCCAGAAGGACCGACTAGTAGGAGTCAATGAGCAGTTCTTC
TRBJ1-5 | NA | TRBV20-1 | NA | CSARDEGWPQHF | TGCAGTGCTAGAGATGAGGGGTGGCCCCAGCATTTT
TRBJ1-2 | TRBD1 | TRBV5-1 | NA | CASSFRDRDGYTF | TGCGCCAGCAGCTTCCGGGACAGAGATGGCTACACCTTC
TRBJ2-7 | TRBD2 | TRBV7-9 | NA | CASSPTSGATYEQYF | TGTGCCAGCAGTCCTACTAGCGGGGCAACCTACGAGCAGTACTTC
TRBJ2-3 | NA | TRBV2 | many | CASGRSGTDTQYF | TGTGCCAGCGGTCGCAGCGGAACAGATACGCAGTATTTT
TRBJ2-1 | NA | TRBV19 | NA | CASSMGVNEQFF | TGTGCCAGTAGTATGGGGGTCAATGAGCAGTTCTTC
TRBJ1-2 | TRBD1 | TRBV27 | NA | CACSFQGGTVYGYTF | TGTGCCTGCAGTTTCCAAGGCGGGACAGTCTATGGCTACACCTTC
TRBJ2-1 | TRBD2 | TRBV11-2 | NA | CASSLGLAQFF | TGTGCCAGCAGCCTAGGACTAGCGCAGTTCTTC
TRBJ2-7 | TRBD1 | TRBV7-9 | few | CASSFTGTGEHNEQYF | TGTGCCAGCAGCTTCACCGGGACAGGAGAGCACAATGAGCAGTACTTC
TRBJ2-7 | NA | TRBV21-1 | NA | CASSVSGDEQYF | TGTGCCAGCAGCGTCTCAGGGGACGAGCAGTACTTC
TRBJ2-3 | TRBD2 | TRBV7-2 | NA | CASSSRASGSDTQYF | TGTGCCAGCAGCTCCCGAGCTAGCGGGAGTGATACGCAGTATTTT
TRBJ1-2 | NA | TRBV4-3 | NA | CASSQGVIRITNYGYTF | TGCGCCAGCAGCCAAGGCGTAATCAGGATTACGAACTATGGCTACACCTTC
TRBJ2-4 | NA | TRBV5-5 | few | CASSPRTVYTENIQYF | TGTGCCAGCAGCCCGAGGACAGTCTATACCGAAAACATTCAGTACTTC
TRBJ2-1 | NA | TRBV29-1 | many | CSVIPGPGQFF | TGCAGCGTTATTCCCGGACCTGGGCAGTTCTTC
TRBJ2-7 | NA | TRBV25-1 | once | CASSPPGTLGTYEQYF | TGTGCCAGCAGTCCCCCGGGAACATTAGGGACCTACGAGCAGTACTTC
TRBJ2-5 | NA | TRBV27 | NA | CASSFRGTPYNEQYF | TGTGCCAGCAGTTTTAGAGGGACCCCCTACAATGAGCAGTACTTC
TRBJ1-1 | TRBD1 | TRBV7-9 | few | CASSQPTGATEAFF | TGTGCCAGCAGCCAGCCGACAGGGGCGACTGAAGCTTTCTTT
TRBJ1-2 | NA | TRBV7-2 | NA | CASSSRKAGYYGYTF | TGTGCCAGCAGCTCCCGTAAGGCAGGCTACTATGGCTACACCTTC
TRBJ2-3 | NA | TRBV29-1 | many | CSVDWYTDTQYF | TGCAGCGTCGATTGGTACACAGATACGCAGTATTTT
TRBJ2-7 | TRBD2 | TRBV24-1 | NA | CATQREGHRKTPGYF | TGTGCCACCCAGAGGGAGGGTCACCGCAAAACCCCGGGGTACTTC
TRBJ1-5 | NA | TRBV6-6 | NA | CASRDPSGDNQPQHF | TGTGCCAGCAGGGACCCTTCAGGGGACAATCAGCCCCAGCATTTT
TRBJ2-1 | NA | TRBV7-6 | few | CASSPGDAYEQFF | TGTGCCAGCAGCCCCGGAGATGCCTATGAGCAGTTCTTC
TRBJ1-2 | NA | TRBV11-2 | NA | CASSLDLWESGYGYTF | TGTGCCAGCAGCTTAGATCTATGGGAATCGGGCTATGGCTACACCTTC
TRBJ2-3 | NA | TRBV20-1 | NA | CSAIEGLDTQYF | TGCAGTGCTATCGAAGGACTAGATACGCAGTATTTT
TRBJ2-7 | NA | TRBV27 | NA | CASSPRESSYEQYF | TGTGCCAGCAGTCCCCGGGAGAGCTCCTACGAGCAGTACTTC